Listed below are T cell receptor beta chains from one sample, sequenced in a study of cytomegalovirus exposure and HLA in healthy donors. This table comes from immunoSEQ multiplex PCR, and its TCRdb copy is limited to in-frame clones, with some not included. The table has 150,000 to 200,000 clones, 86% seen once. Sequencing input: PBMCs. The receptor set was obtained from a woman between 18 and 30 years old in good health and CMV-seronegative. The CDR3 runs from the conserved cysteine through the conserved F or W. A D gene is named only where the DNA matches it firmly. Rows may omit the clone size; those that give it use once, few, many or a size class.

D,J,size,V,DNA,CDR3
-,TRBJ1-4,-,TRBV28,TGTGCCATCAAGGGGGGGTCAACTAATGAAAAACTGTTTTTT,CAIKGGSTNEKLFF
-,TRBJ2-5,few,TRBV6-5,TGTGCCAGCAGGCGTCGGGAGACCCAGTACTTC,CASRRRETQYF
-,TRBJ2-5,-,TRBV9,TGTGCCAGCAGCGCTCAGGAGACCCAGTACTTC,CASSAQETQYF
-,TRBJ1-3,-,TRBV4-2,TGTGCCAGCAGTACCCCGTTATCTCGCCCGAGCTCTGGAAACACCATATATTTT,CASSTPLSRPSSGNTIYF
-,TRBJ1-2,-,TRBV7-9,TGTGCCAGCACTTGGAAGGGGCGCATAGATGGCTACACCTTC,CASTWKGRIDGYTF
TRBD1,TRBJ1-3,-,TRBV5-1,TGCGCCAGCAGCGCTGGGACAGTTATCTCTGGAAACACCATATATTTT,CASSAGTVISGNTIYF
-,TRBJ2-3,-,TRBV5-1,TGCGCCAGCAGCCTACCCACTAGCACAGATACGCAGTATTTT,CASSLPTSTDTQYF
-,TRBJ2-6,-,TRBV27,TGTGCCAGCAGCCCCACCCGGGGGATAACCCTTACAACGCGCTTTGGGGCCAACGTCCTGACTTTC,CASSPTRGITLTTRFGANVLTF
-,TRBJ1-3,-,TRBV7-6,TGTGCCAGCAGCTTAAAGGCAGGGTCTGGAAACACCATATATTTT,CASSLKAGSGNTIYF
-,TRBJ2-7,-,TRBV5-4,TGTGCCAGCAGCTCACAGGGAGTTAGTTTGGAGCAGTACTTC,CASSSQGVSLEQYF
-,TRBJ2-3,-,TRBV1,TGCACCAGCAGCCAAGGCGGGACAGGGGACGGAGTTAGCACAGATACGCAGTATTTT,CTSSQGGTGDGVSTDTQYF
TRBD2,TRBJ2-5,-,TRBV5-1,TGCGCCAGCAGCTTCTCTAGCGGGGGGGCCGCAGAGACCCAGTACTTC,CASSFSSGGAAETQYF
-,TRBJ1-1,once,TRBV7-2,TGTGCCAGCAGCTCGGGAGGGGTGAGTAGGAACACTGAAGCTTTCTTT,CASSSGGVSRNTEAFF
TRBD2,TRBJ2-7,-,TRBV14,TGTGCCAGCAGCCAATTAGGTGTAGCGGGGGCATACGAGCAGTACTTC,CASSQLGVAGAYEQYF
-,TRBJ1-1,-,TRBV30,TGTGCCTGGAGTTCAGGGTTAAACACTGAAGCTTTCTTT,CAWSSGLNTEAFF
TRBD1,TRBJ1-1,once,TRBV19,TGTGCCAGTAAACAGGGGGGGCTTAAGACTGAAGCTTTCTTT,CASKQGGLKTEAFF
TRBD1,TRBJ2-7,-,TRBV5-1,TGCGCCAGCAGCTTTAAGGACAGGTCCCCCTACGAGCAGTACTTC,CASSFKDRSPYEQYF
TRBD2,TRBJ2-1,-,TRBV7-9,TGTGCCAGCAGCTTAATAAGCGGGGGGCCGTCAAGCTCCTACAATGAGCAGTTCTTC,CASSLISGGPSSSYNEQFF
TRBD1,TRBJ2-3,-,TRBV5-4,TGTGCCAGCAGCTTGGCAACAGGGGGCGTCTTTACAGATACGCAGTATTTT,CASSLATGGVFTDTQYF
TRBD1,TRBJ2-7,-,TRBV11-2,TGTGCCAGCAGCCTTGGACAGGGGGTCGGGACATCCTACGAGCAGTACTTC,CASSLGQGVGTSYEQYF
TRBD2,TRBJ2-7,-,TRBV7-6,TGTGCCAGCAGCGTAGGTGGATCGGGAGGAGTCTACGAGCAGTACTTC,CASSVGGSGGVYEQYF
-,TRBJ2-2,once,TRBV5-4,TGTGCCAGCAGCTTGGACAGGCAGAACGCCGGGGAGCTGTTTTTT,CASSLDRQNAGELFF
-,TRBJ1-2,-,TRBV5-4,TGTGCCAGCAGCGCAGACAGGAACTATGGCTACACCTTC,CASSADRNYGYTF
-,TRBJ2-1,few,TRBV9,TGTGCCAGCAGCGTCCATGAGGTTTACAATGAGCAGTTCTTC,CASSVHEVYNEQFF
-,TRBJ1-3,-,TRBV7-6,TGTGCCAGCAGCTTAAGTAGCTCTGGAAACACCATATATTTT,CASSLSSSGNTIYF
TRBD1,TRBJ2-1,-,TRBV6-1,TGTGCCAGCAGTGAAGCTCCCGGGACAGGGGGCAATGAGCAGTTCTTC,CASSEAPGTGGNEQFF
-,TRBJ1-1,-,TRBV19,TGTGCCAGTAGTATAGAATGGGCGAACACTGAAGCTTTCTTT,CASSIEWANTEAFF
-,TRBJ2-3,-,TRBV2,TGTGCCAGCAGCAAACAGGGCACTAGCACAGATACGCAGTATTTT,CASSKQGTSTDTQYF
TRBD1,TRBJ1-5,-,TRBV19,TGTGCCAGTACCCCGGACAGGGGGCGCGGTCAGCCCCAGCATTTT,CASTPDRGRGQPQHF
TRBD1,TRBJ1-2,few,TRBV7-9,TGTGCCAGCAGCTTGGATCCGGGACAGGGGGACTATGGCTACACCTTC,CASSLDPGQGDYGYTF
-,TRBJ1-2,-,TRBV5-1,TGCGCCAGCAGCTTGGAACCAGAGGCTTTTATTGGCTACACCTTC,CASSLEPEAFIGYTF
-,TRBJ2-7,few,TRBV5-6,TGTGCCAGCAGCTTGCACGGAGTCCGCGAGCAGTACTTC,CASSLHGVREQYF
TRBD2,TRBJ2-3,-,TRBV5-1,TGCGCCAGCAGCCCCGGGACTAGTGGGGATACGCAGTATTTT,CASSPGTSGDTQYF
-,TRBJ2-3,-,TRBV27,TGTGCCAGCGCCATGAGAAAGATTCACGTACCGATCACAGATACGCAGTATTTT,CASAMRKIHVPITDTQYF